These T cell receptor beta chains were read from a single sample in a study of cytomegalovirus exposure and HLA in healthy donors. Data came from immunoSEQ multiplex PCR; TCRdb stores just in-frame clones and leaves some out. This repertoire shows around 200,000 clones, roughly 80% found once; its top ten account for around 4%. The material sequenced was PBMCs. All receptors come from a man in his forties or fifties in good health and CMV-seronegative. Both conserved end residues are trimmed from each CDR3.

J	V	CDR3
TRBJ1-3	TRBV7-6	ASSPRGGQGASGNTIY
TRBJ2-5	TRBV9	ASSVAGTTGFETQY
TRBJ1-2	TRBV6-4	ASSQTGNYGYT
TRBJ2-5	TRBV7-9	ASSLTQSRGETQY
TRBJ2-7	TRBV14	ASQGGTYEQY
TRBJ1-1	TRBV29-1	SVATGVTRTEAF
TRBJ1-6	TRBV6-5	ASSGQGTNSPLH
TRBJ1-1	TRBV27	ASSFAPTGGAEAF
TRBJ1-1	TRBV27	ATISVGNTEAF
TRBJ1-6	TRBV14	ASSQDDSLRSPLH
TRBJ2-3	TRBV5-1	ASSRVGQGLPDTQY
TRBJ2-3	TRBV18	ASSPTSGQRLYTDTQY
TRBJ1-2	TRBV6-5	ASSYRQGGYGYT
TRBJ2-7	TRBV27	ASSSAGTGKFEQY
TRBJ2-1	TRBV29-1	SVEGTRRDEQF